The clone carrying this T cell receptor beta chain was observed a handful of times. Antigen: not known. This sample is part of a study of high-grade serous ovarian cancer treatment subgroups. Study results and caveats: Repertoire analysis covered CDR3 alone, not CDR1 or CDR2.

This table comes from immunoSEQ multiplex PCR, and its TCRdb copy is limited to in-frame clones, with some not included. Of around 30,000 clones detected, about 81% appear once; the ten largest clones hold 2.1%. The germline gives CDR1 MDHEN, CDR2 SYDVKM. The CDR3 length is 13 residues. Deletions cut 6 bases from V and 4 bases from J, with 12 bases between. Tumor samples were taken before definitive surgery or chemotherapy. This chain connects TRBV28 to TRBJ1-2, with a weak D call TRBD1 (5 bases). The TCR originated in a human donor with high-grade serous ovarian cancer. Sequencing input: tumor tissue. The CDR3 nucleotides read TGTGCCAGCAGCTTAGATGGGACCTATGGCTACACCTTC. It is translated as CASSLDGTYGYTF.